This entry concerns a single T cell receptor (beta chain). Its specificity is not known. Clones were read by immunoSEQ multiplex PCR, and TCRdb kept only the in-frame ones, dropping some. The sample has fewer than 75,000 clones, 84% seen once. This sample is drawn from a study of T cells in localized non-small cell lung cancer. Study-wide points: Density of T cells in blood, when higher, went with longer overall survival.

This material consisted of peripheral blood, taken before any cancer treatment. This receptor was taken from a female donor older than 55 with stage I lung adenocarcinoma.

The CDR3 region has the DNA TGTGCCAGCAGCCCAAGAGGACAGCTCAACACCGGGGAGCTGTTTTTT. It is translated as CASSPRGQLNTGELFF. The V gene is TRBV7-2, the J gene TRBJ2-2; TRBD1 is a possible D gene (6 bases). V shed 5 bases and J shed 2 bases, with 15 bases lying between them. Germline lookup yields CDR1 SGHTA and CDR2 FQGNSA. The CDR3 spans 16 residues.